This T cell receptor (beta chain) was found in a study of blood T cell repertoires in COVID-19. At the level of the study: The United States, Italy and Spain supplied acute and convalescent COVID-19 samples. The analysed material was cDNA or gDNA that came from T cells, B-cell-depleted T cells, or PBMCs.

Original data processing: Amplification with reference gene primers provided the estimates of nucleated cell counts. Libraries were prepared by immunoSEQ multiplex PCR; TCRdb keeps only in-frame clonotypes and omits some of them. D and trimming come from the DNA, and the V and J calls and clone size come from that table. The sample lists about 420,000 clones, 80% to 90% occurring once. From germline, CDR1 is SNHLY and CDR2 FYNNEI. V lost 1 base and J lost 15, with 13 bases in between. This CDR3 contains 12 residues. Seattle participants joined during active infection and were tracked over time. The source is a man between 18 and 29 years old with COVID-19, enrolled during active disease. The specimen sequenced was peripheral blood. This chain links TRBV2 with TRBJ2-1, with D perhaps matching TRBD1 (5 bases). The CDR3 is CASSEGPDQGFF. CDR3 nucleotide sequence: TGTGCCAGCAGTGAAGGTCCGGATCAGGGGTTCTTC. The variable domain in full, with the rest retrieved from reference TRBV2 and TRBJ2-1, is EPEVTQTPSHQVTQMGQEVILRCVPISNHLYFYWYRQILGQKVEFLVSFYNNEISEKSEIFDDQFSVERPDGSNFTLKIRSTKLEDSAMYFCASSEGPDQGFFGPGTRLTVL.